Listed below are T cell receptor beta chains from one sample, sequenced in a study of shared clonotypes between healthy human individuals. TCRdb keeps only in-frame clones here, not all; method: immunoSEQ multiplex PCR. Here the sample spans about 800,000 clones, 90% to 98% being singletons. Sequencing was performed on naive CD8+ T cells sorted from blood. These receptors all come from a man aged 30 to 45 in good health. The CDR3 runs from the conserved cysteine through the conserved F or W. D genes are given only for firm matches. Clone sizes are given selectively: once, few, many, or a class where the clone is expanded.

D gene,clone size,V gene,J gene,CDR3 DNA,CDR3 protein
NA,NA,TRBV30,TRBJ2-3,TGTGCCTGGAGTCAAATCACAGATACGCAGTATTTT,CAWSQITDTQYF
NA,NA,TRBV7-9,TRBJ2-1,TGTGCCAGCAGCTTAGAGGGCGGAAGCGCCACCTCCTACAATGAGCAGTTCTTC,CASSLEGGSATSYNEQFF
NA,NA,TRBV10-1,TRBJ1-3,TGCGCCAGCAGGTCAGACGTTCACTCTGGAAACACCATATATTTT,CASRSDVHSGNTIYF
NA,NA,TRBV29-1,TRBJ2-7,TGCAGCGTGGAAGAGGGGGGGCCCTACGAGCAGTACTTC,CSVEEGGPYEQYF
TRBD2,NA,TRBV27,TRBJ2-1,TGTGCCAGCACCTTAGCGGGAGGGGTCAATGAGCAGTTCTTC,CASTLAGGVNEQFF
NA,NA,TRBV5-1,TRBJ2-1,TGCGCCAGCAGGTCTCCAGGTACCCCCTCCTACAATGAGCAGTTCTTC,CASRSPGTPSYNEQFF
TRBD1,NA,TRBV6-6,TRBJ1-1,TGTGCCAGCAGTCAGACAGGGGACACTGAAGCTTTCTTT,CASSQTGDTEAFF
NA,NA,TRBV27,TRBJ1-1,TGTGCCAGCAGATTCAGTAACACTGAAGCTTTCTTT,CASRFSNTEAFF
NA,NA,TRBV5-4,TRBJ2-3,TGTGCCAGCAGCTTGGGTGGGGATACGCAGTATTTT,CASSLGGDTQYF
TRBD1,NA,TRBV11-2,TRBJ2-7,TGTGCCAGCACCCCCCGAGACAGGGGATACGAGCAGTACTTC,CASTPRDRGYEQYF
TRBD1,NA,TRBV7-9,TRBJ2-7,TGTGCCAGCAGCGTGACCGGGACAGGGGACTACGAGCAGTACTTC,CASSVTGTGDYEQYF
NA,NA,TRBV7-9,TRBJ2-3,TGTGCCAGCTCGGGGCTCACAGATACGCAGTATTTT,CASSGLTDTQYF
NA,NA,TRBV6-1,TRBJ2-7,TGTGCCAGCAGTGAAGTCGGGGGTACCTACGAGCAGTACTTC,CASSEVGGTYEQYF
TRBD2,NA,TRBV7-9,TRBJ2-1,TGTGCCAGCAGTAATCCCGGACTAGCGGGAGCCAATGAGCAGTTCTTC,CASSNPGLAGANEQFF
TRBD1,NA,TRBV9,TRBJ2-7,TGTGCCAGCAGCGTAGGGACAGGCGAATACGAGCAGTACTTC,CASSVGTGEYEQYF
TRBD1,once,TRBV11-2,TRBJ2-4,TGTGCCAGCAGCAATCCGACAGGGCCAGTTTCCAAAAACATTCAGTACTTC,CASSNPTGPVSKNIQYF
TRBD2,NA,TRBV5-6,TRBJ2-1,TGTGCCAGCAGCTTAGCGGGGTCCAATGAGCAGTTCTTC,CASSLAGSNEQFF
NA,NA,TRBV28,TRBJ1-4,TGTGCCAGCAGTCTAGAACAGGCAACTAATGAAAAACTGTTTTTT,CASSLEQATNEKLFF
TRBD1,NA,TRBV27,TRBJ2-7,TGTGCCAGCAGTTTTGGCAGGGGGATCTCCTACGAGCAGTACTTC,CASSFGRGISYEQYF
NA,NA,TRBV28,TRBJ2-7,TGTGCCAGCAGTTTTCCAGAACGGGAACCCCCCTACGAGCAGTACTTC,CASSFPEREPPYEQYF
NA,NA,TRBV4-1,TRBJ1-5,TGCGCCAGCAGCCTTAAACTCCTGGCGGGTCAGCCCCAGCATTTT,CASSLKLLAGQPQHF
NA,NA,TRBV5-1,TRBJ1-1,TGCGCCAGCAGCCTCATGGACGGTACGAACACTGAAGCTTTCTTT,CASSLMDGTNTEAFF
NA,few,TRBV4-1,TRBJ2-1,TGCGCCAGCAGCCAAGGGACTGCCGTCACAGAATTTGAGCAGTTCTTC,CASSQGTAVTEFEQFF
NA,NA,TRBV29-1,TRBJ2-5,TGCAGAGTTGAGAGGGAAAATGAAGAGACCCAGTACTTC,CRVERENEETQYF
TRBD1,NA,TRBV7-9,TRBJ2-5,TGTGCCAGCAGTATTACGGCGGGACAGGGTGGGGACCAGTACTTC,CASSITAGQGGDQYF
NA,NA,TRBV9,TRBJ2-5,TGTGCCAGCAGCCTTGCCGGCGCAAGCCTCCAAGAGACCCAGTACTTC,CASSLAGASLQETQYF
NA,NA,TRBV9,TRBJ1-5,TGTGCCAGCAATGAAGAGGGAGGGCTCGGGCAGCCCCAGCATTTT,CASNEEGGLGQPQHF
NA,NA,TRBV5-5,TRBJ2-3,TGTGCCAGCAGCTTGGTGTCGGGGAGCACAGATACGCAGTATTTT,CASSLVSGSTDTQYF
TRBD1,NA,TRBV7-9,TRBJ2-3,TGTGCCAGCAGCAACGGGACAGCTGACACAGATACGCAGTATTTT,CASSNGTADTDTQYF
NA,NA,TRBV18,TRBJ2-5,TGTGCCAGCTCGTCGTGGGCCCCGGAGGGAGAGACCCAGTACTTC,CASSSWAPEGETQYF
NA,NA,TRBV25-1,TRBJ1-2,TGTGCCAGCAGTGAATATTTGGCCTATGGCTACACCTTC,CASSEYLAYGYTF
NA,NA,TRBV13,TRBJ2-4,TGTGCCAGCAGCCTTAGCGCCCAGGTACCCTTAAACATTCAGTACTTC,CASSLSAQVPLNIQYF
NA,NA,TRBV28,TRBJ1-2,TGTGCCAGCAGTTTGCCCGACGACAGATTAAATGGCTACACCTTC,CASSLPDDRLNGYTF
NA,NA,TRBV10-3,TRBJ1-1,TGTGCCATCGGGCTAGGGACTGAAGCTTTCTTT,CAIGLGTEAFF
NA,NA,TRBV19,TRBJ2-7,TGTGCCAGTAGTATCCCAGAGGACGGAGCCTACGAGCAGTACTTC,CASSIPEDGAYEQYF
NA,NA,TRBV7-9,TRBJ1-1,TGTGCCAGCAGCCCCCCTGTGATCGAGACCTACATGAACACTGAAGCTTTCTTT,CASSPPVIETYMNTEAFF
NA,NA,TRBV7-9,TRBJ2-1,TGTGCCAGCAGCGAAGGTTACAATGAGCAGTTCTTC,CASSEGYNEQFF
NA,NA,TRBV7-9,TRBJ2-1,TGTGCCAGCAGCTTAGTACGGCCGGACCCAGACGAGCAGTTCTTC,CASSLVRPDPDEQFF
TRBD1,NA,TRBV6-5,TRBJ2-7,TGTGCCAGCAGGTCCCGACAGGGGGTAGGCTACGAGCAGTACTTC,CASRSRQGVGYEQYF
NA,once,TRBV14,TRBJ2-7,TGTGCCAGCAGCCAAGGGGAACGGGGTCATCTTTTCGAGCAGTACTTC,CASSQGERGHLFEQYF
TRBD1,NA,TRBV28,TRBJ2-7,TGTGCCAGCAGTACCGGACAGGGGCCAATATACGAGCAGTACTTC,CASSTGQGPIYEQYF
TRBD2,NA,TRBV14,TRBJ2-7,TGTGCCAGCAGCCAATATCGAGCGGGACCCACCTACGAGCAGTACTTC,CASSQYRAGPTYEQYF
TRBD2,once,TRBV4-2,TRBJ2-2,TGTGCCAGCTCTTCACTAGCGGGAAATGGGCCGACCGGGGAGCTGTTTTTT,CASSSLAGNGPTGELFF